The rows below give T cell receptor beta chains drawn from one sample of a study of T cells in Graves' hyperthyroidism and ophthalmopathy. TCRdb used MiXCR to reprocess the multiplex PCR reads, holding one entry per CDR3 protein. The table has some 500,000 distinct CDR3 sequences, roughly 15% seen once. Input material: blood. The source is a woman younger than 45 with Graves' ophthalmopathy. Both conserved end residues are trimmed from each CDR3. The D gene is left open where the match is weak.

>-|TRBJ2-7|TRBV28
ASSFWDAKTYEQY
>TRBD2|TRBJ2-3|TRBV20-1
SALTSGNEGRTDTQY
>TRBD1|TRBJ1-2|TRBV30
AQKDRVMWGYT
>TRBD2|TRBJ2-1|TRBV14
ASSQAPSGSSYNEQF
>-|TRBJ1-3|TRBV15
ATSREGRRNTIY
>-|TRBJ2-2|TRBV10-2
ASRPQGNTGELF
>TRBD2|TRBJ2-1|TRBV10-1
ASSVKAGGGNEQF
>TRBD1|TRBJ2-7|TRBV7-2
ASSLVWDRVYEQY
>TRBD1|TRBJ1-5|TRBV20-1
SAPGQEGNQPQH
>TRBD2|TRBJ2-1|TRBV5-1
ASSPGTSGWAEQF
>-|TRBJ2-2|TRBV9
ASSVQEANTGELF
>-|TRBJ1-5|TRBV6-1
ASSTGSGQPQH
>-|TRBJ2-2|TRBV6-1
ASSENTLKTGELF
>TRBD1|TRBJ2-1|TRBV29-1
SVEDRDSGQF
>TRBD2|TRBJ2-5|TRBV19
ASSIVLAEQETQY
>-|TRBJ2-3|TRBV19
ASIPGGVTTDTQY
>-|TRBJ2-3|TRBV7-9
ASSPVGASTDTQY
>-|TRBJ2-7|TRBV7-2
ASSPYGGSGYEQY
>TRBD1|TRBJ1-5|TRBV20-1
SARPDRGNSNQPQH